This T cell receptor (beta chain) was profiled in a study of neurological immune-mediated disorders. V was clipped by 0 bases and J by 4 bases; unmatched bases: 5. This CDR3 is 15 amino acids long. The germline V gene has CDR1 DFQATT and CDR2 SNEGSKA (reference sequence). Many counts were recorded for this clonotype. A total of 2 million PBMCs stored at -80 degrees C provided the unsorted libraries. MiXCR, run by TCRdb on the 5' RACE reads, gives a single entry per CDR3 protein. The sample holds around 70,000 distinct CDR3 sequences, around 5.5% seen once. The V gene is TRBV20-1, the J gene TRBJ2-1, with 8 bases that match TRBD1. The source is a young man with multiple sclerosis. Sequenced material: PBMCs. The CDR3 DNA sequence: TGCAGTGCTAGAGATAACAGGGGGTCATACAATGAGCAGTTCTTC. This translates into CSARDNRGSYNEQFF.